This TCR beta chain is drawn from a study of control samples from healthy donors and cancer patients (dated by TCRdb to 2020 to 2022). Receptor amplification or capture employed the immunoSEQ multiplex PCR assay. Drawn from immuneACCESS, this table holds only the in-frame rearrangements with V and J called that TCRdb kept. Clones are partly lost; checked studies trace under half to an unresolved V gene and leave the rest unexplained. The sample table records fewer than 65,000 clones; approximately 90% of these occur just once. The ten biggest clones cover roughly 1.5% of the sample. On this clone itself: Its target antigen remains unknown. Base qualities are not provided; no much larger clone lies one nucleotide away.

The sequence came from a man aged 40-50 years with colorectal cancer. The sequenced sample was PBMCs.

The DNA sequence is as follows: TGTGCCAGCTCGCCAGCGTGGGCGGCCGGGGAGCTGTTTTTT. Its translation reads: CASSPAWAAGELFF. This receptor chain uses TRBV18 and TRBJ2-2; the D gene is not confidently resolved. The V and J ends are trimmed by 6 bases and 6 bases, leaving 14 bases between them. Per the germline V gene, KGHSH is the CDR1 and LQKENI is the CDR2. Inclusive of the bounding cysteine and phenylalanine, the CDR3 is 14 residues long. The retained sequence is limited to the CDR3, 42 bases, with the frame set at the first base.